This T cell receptor (beta chain) stems from a study of shared T cell receptors in the human thymus listed by TCRdb under 2021. As for the study more broadly: The study examined how the human thymus generates shared, self-reactive T-cell receptor alpha chains.

Turning to this clone: What antigen it recognizes has not been identified. There are no base qualities to consult, and no much larger clone falls within one base.

Library creation used the immunoSEQ multiplex PCR assay. TCRdb stores this immuneACCESS table with in-frame sequences only. Part of the clones is absent; in the studies checked, under half of the shortfall reflects unresolved V genes, and no reason is known for the rest. In this sample the table shows about 610,000 clones, more than 75% of which occur a single time. Approximately 0.01% of the sample is held by the ten biggest clonotypes. The CDR3 has 16 amino acids, counting the end cysteine and phenylalanine. Of all the DNA, just the CDR3 is kept, 48 bases in frame from base 1. The germline V gene gives CDR1 as MGHDK and CDR2 as SYGVNS. V is trimmed back by 4 bases and J by 3 bases, and the junction contains 8 bases that no gene match accounts for. The data were also submitted as part of a second study, on human thymus T cells. The second study's paper adds: The donors were immunologically healthy infants in Finland who had open corrective cardiac surgery for congenital heart defects. Thymus tissue was obtained as surgical resects removed during corrective cardiac surgery. Usage of V and J gene segments appeared to be biased in both the thymic and the peripheral blood repertoires. The related research reported highly overlapping thymic TCR repertoires among unrelated individuals. The study described the TCR alpha and beta repertoires in roughly 8 infant thymus samples and a handful of matching peripheral blood samples. The infant donors were roughly 7 to 244 days old, and the cohort included five to seven males and a couple of females. Thymocytes were freed from the tissue by mechanical means and kept at -70 degrees C as pellets of roughly 8.5-31 million cells. A QIAsymphony instrument was used to extract genomic DNA from the frozen cell pellets. Using the immunoSEQ multiplex PCR assay, the TCRB and TCRAD loci were amplified from a standardized quantity of quality-controlled genomic DNA. Amplicons spanned the V(D)J region at a length sufficient to cover the CDR3 and identify V and J genes. Through the commercial immunoSEQ service, the amplicons were sequenced on an Illumina platform. Corrections for primer bias and sequencing errors followed previously described methods, while TCRAD and TCRB definitions were based on the IMGT database. immunoSEQ Analyzer 3.0 and VDJTools were used for repertoire analysis, which covered basic statistics, V/J segment usage, diversity estimates, rarefaction and pairwise overlap. Chao1, ChaoE, Efron-Thisted, Shannon and inverse Simpson indices were used to estimate diversity, which was also estimated on datasets down-sampled to the smallest sample. Repertoire overlap was assessed by strict matching of CDR3 nucleotide sequence, V gene and J gene, and clustering was done by Jaccard-based multidimensional scaling. On average, thymus samples gave roughly 800,000 unique TCRB clonotypes, whereas blood samples gave roughly 86,000.

The sequenced sample consisted of thymocytes. The rearrangement joined TRBV25-1 to TRBJ2-3; a stretch of 9 junction bases matches TRBD1. This receptor was taken from a boy less than two years old with a congenital heart defect. Donor details come from another sample of the same person, matched by shared clones. The sequenced DNA is TGTGCCAGCAGTGTAACCAGACAGGGGGGGACAGATACGCAGTATTTT. Its translation is CASSVTRQGGTDTQYF.